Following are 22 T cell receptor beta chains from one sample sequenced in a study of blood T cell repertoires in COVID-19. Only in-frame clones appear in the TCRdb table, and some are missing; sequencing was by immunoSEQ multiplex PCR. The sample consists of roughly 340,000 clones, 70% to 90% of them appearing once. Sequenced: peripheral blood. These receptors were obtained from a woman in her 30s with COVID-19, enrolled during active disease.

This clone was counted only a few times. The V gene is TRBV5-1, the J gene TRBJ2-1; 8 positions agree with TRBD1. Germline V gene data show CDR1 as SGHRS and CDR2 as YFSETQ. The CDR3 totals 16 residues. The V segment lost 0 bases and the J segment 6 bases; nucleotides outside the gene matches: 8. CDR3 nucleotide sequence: TGCGCCAGCAGCTTGGCCGGACAGGGTGAGGGCAATGAGCAGTTCTTC. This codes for CASSLAGQGEGNEQFF.

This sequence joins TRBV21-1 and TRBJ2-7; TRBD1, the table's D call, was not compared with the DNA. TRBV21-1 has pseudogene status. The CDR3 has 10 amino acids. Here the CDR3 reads CETGHPEQYV. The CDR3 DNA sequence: TGTGAGACAGGTCACCCCGAGCAGTACGTC.

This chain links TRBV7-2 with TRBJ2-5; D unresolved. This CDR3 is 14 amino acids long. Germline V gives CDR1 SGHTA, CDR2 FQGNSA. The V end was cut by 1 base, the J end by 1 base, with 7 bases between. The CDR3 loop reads CASSLGLVQETQYF. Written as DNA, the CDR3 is TGTGCCAGCAGCTTAGGCCTAGTCCAAGAGACCCAGTACTTC.

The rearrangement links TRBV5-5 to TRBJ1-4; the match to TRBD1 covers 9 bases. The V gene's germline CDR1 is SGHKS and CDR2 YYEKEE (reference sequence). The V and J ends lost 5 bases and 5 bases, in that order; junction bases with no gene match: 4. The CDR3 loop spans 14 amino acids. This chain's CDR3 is CASRPGTGNEKLFF. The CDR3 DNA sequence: TGTGCCAGCAGGCCCGGGACAGGGAATGAAAAACTGTTTTTT.

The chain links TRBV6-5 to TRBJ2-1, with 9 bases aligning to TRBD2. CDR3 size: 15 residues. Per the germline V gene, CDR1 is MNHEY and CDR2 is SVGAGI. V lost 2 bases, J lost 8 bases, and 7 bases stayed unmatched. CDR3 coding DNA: TGTGCCAGCAGTTACGGCGGGGGGGCCAGATATGAGCAGTTCTTC. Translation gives CASSYGGGARYEQFF.

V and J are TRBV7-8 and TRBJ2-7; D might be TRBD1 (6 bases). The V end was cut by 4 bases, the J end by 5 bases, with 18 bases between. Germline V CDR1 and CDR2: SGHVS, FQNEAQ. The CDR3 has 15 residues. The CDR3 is CASSSLAGVRDEQYF. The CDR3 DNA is TGTGCCAGCAGCTCACTGGCAGGGGTTAGGGACGAGCAGTACTTC.

Written as DNA, the CDR3 is TGTGCCAGCAGCTTGGCCGGGAGGGGAACAATTGAGCAGTTCTTC. This gives the protein CASSLAGRGTIEQFF. The V and J genes are TRBV11-1 and TRBJ2-1; TRBD2 agrees at 8 bases. Unmatched junction bases numbered 10, after V lost 3 bases and J lost 9 bases. Per germline, CDR1 SGHAT and CDR2 FQDESV (reference sequence). The CDR3 loop spans 15 amino acids.

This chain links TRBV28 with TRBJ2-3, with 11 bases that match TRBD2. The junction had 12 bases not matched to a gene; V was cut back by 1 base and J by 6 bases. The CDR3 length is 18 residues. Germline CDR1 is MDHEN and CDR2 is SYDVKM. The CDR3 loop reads CASSLLVAGGPNMDTQYF. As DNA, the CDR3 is TGTGCCAGCAGTTTATTGGTAGCGGGGGGGCCTAATATGGATACGCAGTATTTT.

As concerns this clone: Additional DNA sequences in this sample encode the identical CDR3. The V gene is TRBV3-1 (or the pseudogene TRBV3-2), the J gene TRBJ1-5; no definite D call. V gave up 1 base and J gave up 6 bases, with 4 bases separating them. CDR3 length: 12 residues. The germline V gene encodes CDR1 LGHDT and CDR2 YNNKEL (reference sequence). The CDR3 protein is CASSQAGQPQHF. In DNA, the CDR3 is TGTGCCAGCAGCCAAGCCGGTCAGCCCCAGCATTTT.

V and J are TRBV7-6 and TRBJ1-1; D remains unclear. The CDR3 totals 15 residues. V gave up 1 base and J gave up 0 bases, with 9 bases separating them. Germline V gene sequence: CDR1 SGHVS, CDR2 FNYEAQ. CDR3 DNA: TGTGCCAGCAGCTTAGGCGAGTTCTTGAACACTGAAGCTTTCTTT. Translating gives CASSLGEFLNTEAFF.

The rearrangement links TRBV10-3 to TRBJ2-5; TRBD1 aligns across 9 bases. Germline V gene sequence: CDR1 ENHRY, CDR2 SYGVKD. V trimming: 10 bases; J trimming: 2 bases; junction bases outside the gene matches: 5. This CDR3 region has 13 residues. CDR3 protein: CANGQGPQETQYF. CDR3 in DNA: TGTGCCAATGGACAGGGGCCACAAGAGACCCAGTACTTC.

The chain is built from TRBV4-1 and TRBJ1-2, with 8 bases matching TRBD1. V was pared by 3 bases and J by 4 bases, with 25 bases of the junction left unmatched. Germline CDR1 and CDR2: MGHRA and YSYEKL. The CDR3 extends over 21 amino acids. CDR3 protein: CASSHASGRGDRRYFRYGYTF. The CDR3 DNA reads TGCGCCAGCAGCCATGCTTCGGGTCGAGGGGACAGGCGCTATTTTCGCTATGGCTACACCTTC.

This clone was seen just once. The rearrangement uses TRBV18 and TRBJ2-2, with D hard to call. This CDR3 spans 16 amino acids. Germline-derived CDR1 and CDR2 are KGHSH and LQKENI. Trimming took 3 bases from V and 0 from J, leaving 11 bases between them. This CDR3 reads CASSPSSDPNTGELFF. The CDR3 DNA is TGTGCCAGCTCACCTAGTTCTGATCCGAACACCGGGGAGCTGTTTTTT.

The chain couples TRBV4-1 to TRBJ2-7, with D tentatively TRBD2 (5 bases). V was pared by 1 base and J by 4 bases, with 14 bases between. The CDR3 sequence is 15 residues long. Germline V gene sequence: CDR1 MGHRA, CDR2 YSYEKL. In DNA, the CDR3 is TGCGCCAGCAGCCAAGGGTTTGGAGCGGCATACGAGCAGTACTTC. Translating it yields CASSQGFGAAYEQYF.

CDR3 in amino acids: CATSDPGTSNYNEQFF. The CDR3 DNA follows: TGTGCCACCAGTGATCCCGGGACTAGCAACTACAATGAGCAGTTCTTC. The J gene is TRBJ2-1, the V gene TRBV24-1; 9 bases match TRBD2. Germline CDR1 KGHDR, CDR2 SFDVKD. The CDR3 spans 16 residues. Trimming removed 3 bases from V and 3 bases from J; junction bases left unmatched: 5.

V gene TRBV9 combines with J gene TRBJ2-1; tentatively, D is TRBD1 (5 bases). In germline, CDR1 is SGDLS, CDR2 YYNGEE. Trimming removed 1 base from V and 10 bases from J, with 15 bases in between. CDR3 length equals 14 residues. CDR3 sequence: CASSVFSQGGEQFF. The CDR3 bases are TGTGCCAGCAGCGTATTCAGTCAGGGCGGAGAGCAGTTCTTC.

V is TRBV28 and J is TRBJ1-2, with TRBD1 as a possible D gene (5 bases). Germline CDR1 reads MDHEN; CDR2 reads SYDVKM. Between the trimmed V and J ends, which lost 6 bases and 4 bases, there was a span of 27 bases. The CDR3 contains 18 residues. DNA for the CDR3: TGTGCCAGCAGGGGGCGACGAATTATTAAAGGAGGGATCTATGGCTACACCTTC. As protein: CASRGRRIIKGGIYGYTF.

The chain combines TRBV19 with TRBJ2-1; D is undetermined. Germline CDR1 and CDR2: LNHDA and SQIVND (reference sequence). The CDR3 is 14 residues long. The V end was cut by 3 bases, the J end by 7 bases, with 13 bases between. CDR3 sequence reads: CASSISPFANEQFF. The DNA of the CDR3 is TGTGCCAGTAGTATTAGCCCCTTTGCGAATGAGCAGTTCTTC.

The CDR3 loop is CASSSQGARRETQYF. In nucleotides, the CDR3 is TGTGCCAGCAGCTCCCAGGGGGCGCGGAGAGAGACCCAGTACTTC. The V gene is TRBV7-9, the J gene TRBJ2-5; 8 bases fit TRBD1. V trimming: 4 bases; J trimming: 4 bases; junction bases outside the gene matches: 8. The CDR3 has 15 residues. From germline, CDR1 is SEHNR and CDR2 FQNEAQ (reference sequence).

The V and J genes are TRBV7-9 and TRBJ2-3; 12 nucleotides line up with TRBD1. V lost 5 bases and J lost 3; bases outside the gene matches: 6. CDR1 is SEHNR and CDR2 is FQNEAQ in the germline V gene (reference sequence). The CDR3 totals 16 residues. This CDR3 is CASSTGTGGITDTQYF. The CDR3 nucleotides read TGTGCCAGCAGCACAGGGACAGGGGGCATAACAGATACGCAGTATTTT.

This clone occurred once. The CDR3 here is CASAGSNSGNTIYF. The CDR3 coding sequence is TGTGCCAGTGCCGGGTCCAACTCTGGAAACACCATATATTTT. The chain links TRBV19 to TRBJ1-3; no clear D gene. This CDR3 region has 14 residues. Germline V lookup: CDR1 LNHDA, CDR2 SQIVND (reference sequence). V was clipped by 8 bases and J by 0 bases, with 11 bases between them. The whole variable domain, remainder taken from reference TRBV19 and TRBJ1-3, is DGGITQSPKYLFRKEGQNVTLSCEQNLNHDAMYWYRQDPGQGLRLIYYSQIVNDFQKGDIAEGYSVSREKKESFPLTVTSAQKNPTAFYLCASAGSNSGNTIYFGEGSWLTVV.

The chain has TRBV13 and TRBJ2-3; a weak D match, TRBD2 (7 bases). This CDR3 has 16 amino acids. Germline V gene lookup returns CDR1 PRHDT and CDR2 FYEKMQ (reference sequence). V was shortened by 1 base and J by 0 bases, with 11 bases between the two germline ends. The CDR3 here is CASSLEAGASTDTQYF. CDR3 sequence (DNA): TGTGCCAGCAGCTTAGAGGCGGGGGCGAGCACAGATACGCAGTATTTT.